These T cell receptor beta chains were read from a single sample in a study of blood T cell repertoires in COVID-19. Libraries were prepared by immunoSEQ multiplex PCR; TCRdb keeps only in-frame clonotypes and omits some of them. Of under 150,000 clones listed, under 85% were seen once; the top ten hold roughly 10%. Sequenced: peripheral blood. The receptor source for this set is a man aged 35-49 years with active or convalescent COVID-19. The CDR3 runs from the conserved cysteine through the conserved F or W. A D gene is named only where the DNA matches it firmly. Clone sizes are given selectively: once, few, many, or a class where the clone is expanded.

j_call v_call clone_size d_call cdr3_nt cdr3_aa
TRBJ1-6 TRBV5-6 NA NA TGTGCCAGCAGCTTTAGATCCTCCGGGGGAGGATCACCCCTCCACTTT CASSFRSSGGGSPLHF
TRBJ2-2 TRBV19 NA NA TGTGCCAGTAGTATCCCGGGACAAACTTCTAACACCGGGGAGCTGTTTTTT CASSIPGQTSNTGELFF
TRBJ1-1 TRBV6-5 NA NA TGTGCCAGCAGGGCCCACACTGAAGCTTTCTTT CASRAHTEAFF
TRBJ2-5 TRBV21-1 NA NA TGTGCCAGCAGCAAAGCCGACAGGGCCAACCAAGAGACCCAGTACTTC CASSKADRANQETQYF
TRBJ1-5 TRBV13 NA NA TGTGCCAGCAGCTTAAATGGGGGCAGCCACAATCAGCCCCAGCATTTT CASSLNGGSHNQPQHF
TRBJ1-1 TRBV10-2 NA NA TGCGCCAGCAATCAGAACACTGAAGCTTTCTTT CASNQNTEAFF
TRBJ2-5 TRBV7-2 NA TRBD2 TGTGCCAGCAGCTTAGGACTAGCGGGGGCCTTCTATTTGCAAGAGACCCAGTACTTC CASSLGLAGAFYLQETQYF
TRBJ2-3 TRBV5-4 NA TRBD1 TGTGCCAGCAGTCCGGGACAGGGACGGGTTGGGACAGATACGCAGTATTTT CASSPGQGRVGTDTQYF
TRBJ2-3 TRBV12-3/TRBV12-4 NA NA TGTGCCAGCAAGAGGCTAGGCACAGATACGCAGTATTTT CASKRLGTDTQYF
TRBJ2-7 TRBV9 NA TRBD1 TGTGCCAGCAGCCCTCTCCGGACAGGGTCGACCTACGAGCAGTACTTC CASSPLRTGSTYEQYF
TRBJ2-2 TRBV19 once TRBD1 TGTGCCAGTAGTATAGGCACAGGGGGAAACACCGGGGAGCTGTTTTTT CASSIGTGGNTGELFF
TRBJ1-3 TRBV4-3 NA NA TGCGCCAGCAGCCAAGATTCCCCCTACTCTGGAAACACCATATATTTT CASSQDSPYSGNTIYF
TRBJ2-3 TRBV4-1 NA NA TGCGCCAGCAGCCCTGGGGCTGGGGGGGCCCCCACAGATACGCAGTATTTT CASSPGAGGAPTDTQYF
TRBJ1-2 TRBV9 NA TRBD1 TGTGCCAGCAGCGTAGAGGGGACAGTCGGCTATGGCTACACCTTC CASSVEGTVGYGYTF
TRBJ1-5 TRBV5-6 NA TRBD1 TGTGCCAGCAGTGATGGACAGGCCAATCAGCCCCAGCATTTT CASSDGQANQPQHF
TRBJ2-1 TRBV7-6 once NA TGTGCCAGCAGCCTACAGGGTCGTGAGCAGTTCTTC CASSLQGREQFF
TRBJ1-4 TRBV19 NA TRBD1 TGTGCCAGTAGGATGGAAGGGGGCACTGCTAATGAAAAACTGTTTTTT CASRMEGGTANEKLFF
TRBJ2-1 TRBV7-9 once NA TGTGCCAGCAACTTGGGCACCGCCGACAATGAGCAGTTCTTC CASNLGTADNEQFF
TRBJ1-1 TRBV5-1 NA NA TGCGCCAGCAGCTTGGCCCAAGGGGGGAACACTGAAGCTTTCTTT CASSLAQGGNTEAFF
TRBJ1-5 TRBV3-1/TRBV3-2 few NA TGTGCCAGCAGCCAAGATAACATCAATCAGCCCCAGCATTTT CASSQDNINQPQHF
TRBJ2-7 TRBV11-3 NA TRBD1 TGTGCCAGCAGCCCCGGGACAGGACCCTACGAGCAGTACTTC CASSPGTGPYEQYF
TRBJ2-3 TRBV7-2 NA NA TGTGCCAGCAGTTGGGTCGGGGATACGCAGTATTTT CASSWVGDTQYF
TRBJ1-3 TRBV2 NA NA TGTGCCAGCAGTGACGAGGACAGTGGAAACACCATATATTTT CASSDEDSGNTIYF
TRBJ1-2 TRBV9 NA TRBD1 TGTGCCAGCAGCGGAGGATCGGGACAGGGGGCGGGGGGCTACACCTTC CASSGGSGQGAGGYTF
TRBJ2-4 TRBV11-2 NA NA TGTGCCAGCAGCTTAGATGCAGGGGTCAAAAACATTCAGTACTTC CASSLDAGVKNIQYF
TRBJ2-7 TRBV19 NA NA TGTGCCAGTAGTAGGCCCTCGGGGTGGGAGCAGTACTTC CASSRPSGWEQYF
TRBJ2-2 TRBV3-1/TRBV3-2 NA NA TGTGCCAGCAGCCAGGGCAGGGCGGACACCGGGGAGCTGTTTTTT CASSQGRADTGELFF
TRBJ2-1 TRBV18 NA TRBD2 TGTGCCAGCTCACCACCTGGCGGGGGGCGAACCTACAATGAGCAGTTCTTC CASSPPGGGRTYNEQFF
TRBJ2-2 TRBV9 NA NA TGTGCCAGCAGCGTAGCTACGACTAGAAACACCGGGGAGCTGTTTTTT CASSVATTRNTGELFF
TRBJ2-5 TRBV11-2 once TRBD1 TGTGCCAGCAGCACGCAGACAGGGGGGGTGGAGACCCAGTACTTC CASSTQTGGVETQYF
TRBJ2-5 TRBV7-2 NA NA TGTGCCAGCAGCTTAGGGGGGGGCCGAGAGACCCAGTACTTC CASSLGGGRETQYF
TRBJ2-5 TRBV3-1/TRBV3-2 NA TRBD2 TGTGCCAGCAGCCAAGTTTCCAGCGGGGGTCACAAAGAGACCCAGTACTTC CASSQVSSGGHKETQYF
TRBJ2-5 TRBV27 NA TRBD1 TGTGCCAGCAGGCGGGACAGGCACTTCCAAGAGACCCAGTACTTC CASRRDRHFQETQYF
TRBJ1-5 TRBV2 NA NA TGTGCCACCAGGGGCTATAGCAATCAGCCCCAGCATTTT CATRGYSNQPQHF
TRBJ1-6 TRBV5-5 NA NA TGTGCCAGCAGCCAATCCGTGGGCCAGAGCTCCTATAATTCACCCCTCCACTTT CASSQSVGQSSYNSPLHF
TRBJ2-5 TRBV5-5 NA TRBD2 TGTGCCAGCACGCCAGCTCTAGCGGGCATGGGAGAGACCCAGTACTTC CASTPALAGMGETQYF
TRBJ1-6 TRBV7-9 NA NA TGTGCCAGCAGCCCTGGACAGTCATATAATTCACCCCTCCACTTT CASSPGQSYNSPLHF
TRBJ2-7 TRBV3-1/TRBV3-2 once NA TGTGCCAGCAGCCAAGGGACAGCCTACGAGCAGTACTTC CASSQGTAYEQYF
TRBJ2-7 TRBV7-2 NA TRBD1 TGTGCCAGCAGCTTAGGTCCAGGGGGCGCTGGTTACGAGCAGTACTTC CASSLGPGGAGYEQYF
TRBJ1-1 TRBV28 NA NA TGTGCCAGCAGTTTGGGCACCGGGAACACTGAAGCTTTCTTT CASSLGTGNTEAFF
TRBJ2-3 TRBV7-2 NA TRBD2 TGTGCCAGCAGCCGCTTGGGCGGGGGGGCCCCAGATACGCAGTATTTT CASSRLGGGAPDTQYF
TRBJ2-1 TRBV18 NA NA TGTGCCAGCTCACCACCCCGACAGAAGAGCTCCTACAATGAGCAGTTCTTC CASSPPRQKSSYNEQFF